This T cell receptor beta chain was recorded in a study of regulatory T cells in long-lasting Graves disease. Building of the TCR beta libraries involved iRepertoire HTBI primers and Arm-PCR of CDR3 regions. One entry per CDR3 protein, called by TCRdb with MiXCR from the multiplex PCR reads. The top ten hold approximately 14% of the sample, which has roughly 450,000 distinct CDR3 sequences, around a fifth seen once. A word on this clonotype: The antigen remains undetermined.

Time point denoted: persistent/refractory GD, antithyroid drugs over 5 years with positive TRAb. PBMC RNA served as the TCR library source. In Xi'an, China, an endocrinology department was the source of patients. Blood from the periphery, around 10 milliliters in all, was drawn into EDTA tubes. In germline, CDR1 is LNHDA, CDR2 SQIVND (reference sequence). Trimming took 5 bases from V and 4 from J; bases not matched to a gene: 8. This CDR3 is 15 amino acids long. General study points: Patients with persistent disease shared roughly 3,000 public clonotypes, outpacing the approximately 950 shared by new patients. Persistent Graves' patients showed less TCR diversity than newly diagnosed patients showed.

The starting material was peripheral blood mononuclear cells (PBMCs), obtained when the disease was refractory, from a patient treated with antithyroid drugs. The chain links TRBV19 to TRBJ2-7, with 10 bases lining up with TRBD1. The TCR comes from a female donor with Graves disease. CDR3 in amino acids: CASSYARGQGYEQYF. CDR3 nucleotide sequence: TGTGCCAGTAGTTACGCCCGGGGACAGGGGTACGAGCAGTACTTC. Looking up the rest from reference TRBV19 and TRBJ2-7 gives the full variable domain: DGGITQSPKYLFRKEGQNVTLSCEQNLNHDAMYWYRQDPGQGLRLIYYSQIVNDFQKGDIAEGYSVSREKKESFPLTVTSAQKNPTAFYLCASSYARGQGYEQYFGPGTRLTVT.